One and the same sample provided the 20 T cell receptor beta chains below, sequenced in a study of neurological immune-mediated disorders. Each CDR3 protein gets one entry after TCRdb re-called the 5' RACE reads with MiXCR. Altogether approximately 39,000 distinct CDR3 sequences are present, roughly 6.9% being singletons, with the ten largest covering approximately 5.4%. The sample comprised CD4+ T cells from blood. The receptors originated from a man aged 50-60 years in good health.

This clonotype has a count of ten or more. As DNA, the CDR3 is TGTGCCAGCAGTTGGACAGGGGGCTACGAGCAGTACTTC. Amino acid sequence: CASSWTGGYEQYF. This chain uses TRBV12-3 or TRBV12-4 with TRBJ2-7, with 10 bases that match TRBD1. The V gene end was trimmed by 4 bases and the J gene end by 3 bases; junction bases not matched to a gene: 0. The CDR3 covers 13 residues.

In its sample, this clonotype was seen a few times. This chain links TRBV5-1 with TRBJ2-7, with 7 bases that match TRBD2. There are 14 residues in the CDR3. Germline trimming cut 0 bases from V and 3 bases from J; bases unmatched to any gene: 3. The germline V gene encodes CDR1 SGHRS and CDR2 YFSETQ. The CDR3: CASSLAREDYEQYF. CDR3 sequence (DNA): TGCGCCAGCAGCTTGGCCCGGGAGGACTACGAGCAGTACTTC. The variable domain in full, with the rest retrieved from reference TRBV5-1 and TRBJ2-7, is KAGVTQTPRYLIKTRGQQVTLSCSPISGHRSVSWYQQTPGQGLQFLFEYFSETQRNKGNFPGRFSGRQFSNSRSEMNVSTLELGDSALYLCASSLAREDYEQYFGPGTRLTVT.

This clonotype has ten or more counts. This chain connects TRBV28 to TRBJ2-7, with 9 bases that match TRBD1. The CDR3 covers 17 residues. V lost 3 bases, J lost 2 bases, and 11 bases stayed unmatched. In germline, CDR1 is MDHEN, CDR2 SYDVKM. The CDR3 coding sequence is TGTGCCAGCAGTTTGCGAAGCCTGAGGGACAGGGCCTACGAGCAGTACTTC. Translated, it gives CASSLRSLRDRAYEQYF.

V and J are TRBV2 and TRBJ1-1; unclear D gene. Germline V gene lookup returns CDR1 SNHLY and CDR2 FYNNEI. The CDR3 is 14 amino acids. The CDR3 nucleotides are TGTGTCACCCATAGGAGGTTAATGAACACTGAAGCTTTCTTT. Amino acids: CVTHRRLMNTEAFF.

This clonotype has a count of ten or more. The gene calls are TRBV20-1 and TRBJ2-7, with 8 nucleotides matching TRBD1. Per the germline V gene, CDR1 is DFQATT and CDR2 is SNEGSKA (reference sequence). The trim removed 3 bases at V and 3 bases at J, leaving 4 bases unmatched. The CDR3 is made up of 13 amino acids. This chain's CDR3 is CSARPGQVYEQYF. The CDR3 DNA follows: TGCAGTGCTAGGCCGGGACAGGTCTACGAGCAGTACTTC.

This clonotype showed up many times. J is TRBJ2-7 and V is TRBV7-2; 7 bases match TRBD2. Trimming at V came to 0 bases and at J to 3 bases, leaving 14 bases not matched to a gene. This CDR3 contains 18 residues. In germline, CDR1 is SGHTA, CDR2 FQGNSA. CDR3 in amino acids: CASSLASPSSGDFYEQYF. CDR3 in DNA: TGTGCCAGCAGCTTAGCGTCCCCTTCTAGCGGAGACTTCTACGAGCAGTACTTC.

This clonotype appeared many times. V is TRBV6-2 or TRBV6-3 and J is TRBJ2-7, with TRBD2 as a possible D gene (6 bases). Germline CDR1 reads MNHEY; CDR2 reads SVGEGT. V was cut by 5 bases and J by 4 bases, with 12 bases left in between. This CDR3 contains 13 residues. The CDR3 reads CASSASTRYEQYF. The CDR3 bases are TGTGCCAGCAGTGCGTCGACTAGATACGAGCAGTACTTC.

This clonotype has at least ten counts. The V gene is TRBV7-2, the J gene TRBJ2-1, with 8 bases fitting TRBD2. CDR3 size: 17 residues. The trim removed 0 bases at V and 0 bases at J, leaving 4 bases unmatched. The germline V gene has CDR1 SGHTA and CDR2 FQGNSA. CDR3 in amino acids: CASSLASGNPSYNEQFF. DNA for the CDR3: TGTGCCAGCAGCTTAGCTAGCGGGAACCCCTCCTACAATGAGCAGTTCTTC.

This clonotype was observed many times. The CDR3 loop reads CSGVLERPNYGYTF. DNA for the CDR3: TGCAGTGGAGTGCTAGAGCGGCCTAACTATGGCTACACCTTC. The chain couples TRBV20-1 to TRBJ1-2, with no clear D. The germline V gene has CDR1 DFQATT and CDR2 SNEGSKA (reference sequence). V was shortened by 7 bases and J by 0 bases, with 15 bases between the two germline ends. The CDR3 is made up of 14 amino acids.

At least ten counts were recorded for this clonotype. The chain carries TRBV5-1 and TRBJ2-2; 10 positions match TRBD2. The CDR3 sequence is 17 residues long. CDR1 and CDR2 (germline): SGHRS, YFSETQ. V was pared by 3 bases and J by 0 bases, with 5 bases of the junction left unmatched. The CDR3 coding sequence is TGCGCCAGCAGCTCTGGACTAGCGGTTACGAACACCGGGGAGCTGTTTTTT. Translating it yields CASSSGLAVTNTGELFF.

This clonotype was found many times. The CDR3 protein is CASSDLASGSLTGELFF. CDR3 nucleotides: TGCGCCAGTAGCGACCTGGCTAGCGGGAGCCTCACCGGGGAGCTGTTTTTT. The chain uses TRBV5-1 and TRBJ2-2; 10 nucleotides match TRBD2. The CDR3 covers 17 residues. The V gene end was trimmed by 8 bases and the J gene end by 4 bases; junction bases not matched to a gene: 14. Germline V CDR1 and CDR2: SGHRS, YFSETQ.

This clonotype has ten or more counts. The J gene is TRBJ1-2, the V gene TRBV5-1; no definite D call. The CDR3 is 15 amino acids. Deletions cut 0 bases from V and 4 bases from J, with 13 bases between. The germline CDR1 and CDR2 sequences are SGHRS and YFSETQ. As DNA, the CDR3 is TGCGCCAGCAGCTTGGATTCATCCCGAGGCTATGGCTACACCTTC. Translation: CASSLDSSRGYGYTF.

This clonotype was seen only a few times. The rearrangement uses TRBV4-2 and TRBJ2-2; TRBD2 is a possible D gene (6 bases). Germline V gene lookup returns CDR1 LGHNA and CDR2 YNFKEQ. Trimming shortened V by 0 bases and J by 1 base, and 9 bases separated the two germline ends. The CDR3 spans 16 residues. CDR3 region: CASSQEWRENTGELFF. The CDR3 DNA reads TGTGCCAGCAGCCAAGAATGGCGGGAGAACACCGGGGAGCTGTTTTTT.

This clonotype was recorded at least ten times. The chain has TRBV5-5 and TRBJ2-7, with 7 bases lining up with TRBD1. This CDR3 has 15 amino acids. Germline CDR1 and CDR2: SGHKS and YYEKEE (reference sequence). With V trimmed by 4 bases and J by 0 bases, 7 bases remained unmatched. In nucleotides, the CDR3 is TGTGCCAGCAGCGGCCGGGACAGCCTCTCCTACGAGCAGTACTTC. This codes for CASSGRDSLSYEQYF.

This clonotype has ten or more counts. The gene calls are TRBV20-1 and TRBJ2-7, with D possibly being TRBD1 (6 bases). The CDR3 runs to 12 residues. Germline loops: CDR1 DFQATT, CDR2 SNEGSKA (reference sequence). V was trimmed by 4 bases and J by 5 bases, leaving 12 bases between them. CDR3 protein: CSAKTGINEQYF. In nucleotides, the CDR3 is TGCAGTGCTAAAACAGGGATTAACGAGCAGTACTTC.

In its sample, this clonotype was seen many times. V usage is TRBV5-1 and J usage is TRBJ2-2; D perhaps matches TRBD1 (6 bases). The V end was cut by 4 bases, the J end by 4 bases, with 8 bases between. Germline lookup yields CDR1 SGHRS and CDR2 YFSETQ. The CDR3 has 13 residues. The CDR3 nucleotides read TGCGCCAGCAGCAAACAGGGCACCGGGGAGCTGTTTTTT. Protein product: CASSKQGTGELFF.

This clonotype was recorded many times. The chain employs TRBV20-1 and TRBJ2-3; D perhaps matches TRBD2 (5 bases). V shed 5 bases and J shed 2 bases, with 14 bases lying between them. The CDR3 consists of 14 residues. CDR1 is DFQATT and CDR2 is SNEGSKA in the germline V gene (reference sequence). The CDR3 DNA reads TGCAGTGCTGTCCCGAGCGGCCTCACAGATACGCAGTATTTT. Translation gives CSAVPSGLTDTQYF.

This clonotype has at least ten counts. The chain employs TRBV20-1 and TRBJ2-7, with 7 bases fitting TRBD2. Per the germline V gene, CDR1 is DFQATT and CDR2 is SNEGSKA (reference sequence). After removal of 2 bases from V and 3 bases from J, the junction contained 10 bases not matched to a gene. The CDR3 spans 15 residues. The CDR3 protein is CSARRLREINYEQYF. CDR3 in DNA: TGCAGTGCTAGACGTCTGCGGGAGATTAACTACGAGCAGTACTTC.

The table lists this clonotype with many counts. This chain links TRBV5-1 with TRBJ2-3, with D uncertain. The CDR3 loop spans 12 amino acids. The germline gives CDR1 SGHRS, CDR2 YFSETQ. Trimming removed 4 bases from V and 1 base from J, with 4 bases in between. The CDR3 sequence is CASSRGTDTQYF. The CDR3 nucleotides read TGCGCCAGCAGCCGGGGCACAGATACGCAGTATTTT.

This clonotype was counted many times. V usage is TRBV20-1 and J usage is TRBJ2-1; no clear D. With 6 bases removed from V and 4 bases from J, the gap between germline ends came to 16 bases. Germline V gene data show CDR1 as DFQATT and CDR2 as SNEGSKA (reference sequence). The CDR3 sequence is 14 residues long. The CDR3 nucleotides read TGCAGTGCAAAACTTCCCCCTCTTTACAATGAGCAGTTCTTC. This gives the protein CSAKLPPLYNEQFF.